This TCR beta chain was identified during a study of blood T cell repertoires in COVID-19. Background on the study: Nucleic acid was either cDNA or gDNA, and it came from T cells, B-cell-depleted T cells, or PBMCs.

This clone came up once. TCRdb keeps only in-frame clones here, not all; method: immunoSEQ multiplex PCR. This sample has nearly 200,000 clones; 80% to 90% occur once, and the top ten carry 20%. This CDR3 is built from 14 residues. From germline, CDR1 is LGHDT and CDR2 YNNKEL (reference sequence). V was clipped by 2 bases and J by 5 bases; unmatched bases: 0. This TCR was recovered from a human donor in a cohort sampled during active COVID-19. Sequences were obtained from peripheral blood. The genes are TRBV3-1 (or the pseudogene TRBV3-2) and TRBJ2-7; 13 bases are shared with TRBD2. The chain's CDR3 is CASSQTSGRDEQYF. Here the CDR3 DNA reads TGTGCCAGCAGCCAAACTAGCGGGAGGGACGAGCAGTACTTC.